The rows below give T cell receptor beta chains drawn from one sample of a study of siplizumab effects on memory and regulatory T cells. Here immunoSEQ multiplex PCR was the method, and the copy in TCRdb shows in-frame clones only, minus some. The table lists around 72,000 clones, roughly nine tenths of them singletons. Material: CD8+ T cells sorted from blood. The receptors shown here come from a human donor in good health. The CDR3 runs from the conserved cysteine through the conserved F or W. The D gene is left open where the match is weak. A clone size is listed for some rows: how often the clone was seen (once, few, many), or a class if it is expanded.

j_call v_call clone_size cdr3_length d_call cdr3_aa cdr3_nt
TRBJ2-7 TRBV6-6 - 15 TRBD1 CASSQAGTVYHEQYF TGTGCCAGCAGCCAAGCCGGGACAGTGTACCACGAGCAGTACTTC
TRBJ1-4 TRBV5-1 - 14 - CASSWTADDEKLFF TGCGCCAGCAGCTGGACCGCGGACGACGAAAAACTGTTTTTT
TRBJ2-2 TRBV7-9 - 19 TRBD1 CASSHGRNDRGSDTGELFF TGTGCCAGCAGCCACGGTAGAAACGACAGGGGATCGGACACCGGGGAGCTGTTTTTT
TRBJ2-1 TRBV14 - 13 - CASSQDLGLKQFF TGTGCCAGCAGCCAAGATTTGGGTTTAAAGCAGTTCTTC
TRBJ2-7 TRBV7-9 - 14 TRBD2 CASSRSGARNEQYF TGTGCCAGCAGCCGCAGCGGGGCGCGCAACGAGCAGTACTTC
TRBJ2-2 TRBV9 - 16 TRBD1 CASSGTGQGVDGELFF TGTGCCAGCAGCGGAACGGGACAGGGGGTCGACGGGGAGCTGTTTTTT
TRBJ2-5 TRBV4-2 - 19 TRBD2 CASSEEAPGLAELKETQYF TGTGCCAGCAGCGAAGAGGCGCCGGGACTAGCGGAGTTGAAAGAGACCCAGTACTTC
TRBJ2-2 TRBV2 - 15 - CASSEDGTNTGELFF TGTGCCAGCAGTGAAGACGGAACGAACACCGGGGAGCTGTTTTTT
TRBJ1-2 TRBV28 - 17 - CASSPHYPGRENYGYTF TGTGCCAGCAGTCCGCATTATCCGGGGCGGGAAAACTATGGCTACACCTTC
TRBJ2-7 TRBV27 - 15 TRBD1 CASRQLPGQKYEQYF TGTGCCAGCAGGCAATTACCGGGACAGAAATACGAGCAGTACTTC
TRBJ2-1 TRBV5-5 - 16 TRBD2 CASSSSGRAGLDEQFF TGTGCCAGCAGCTCTAGCGGGAGGGCCGGCCTCGATGAGCAGTTCTTC
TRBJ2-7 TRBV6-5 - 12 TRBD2 CASSSGGGEQYF TGTGCCAGCAGTTCCGGGGGGGGCGAGCAGTACTTC
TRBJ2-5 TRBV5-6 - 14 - CASSRGQSQGTQYF TGTGCCAGCAGCCGTGGACAATCCCAAGGGACCCAGTACTTC
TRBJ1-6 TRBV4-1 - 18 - CASSQDDFPSSYNSPLHF TGCGCCAGCAGCCAAGATGACTTTCCCAGCTCCTATAATTCACCCCTCCACTTT
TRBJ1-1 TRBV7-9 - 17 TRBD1 CASSVTPGQGTNTEAFF TGTGCCAGCAGCGTGACACCGGGACAGGGCACAAACACTGAAGCTTTCTTT
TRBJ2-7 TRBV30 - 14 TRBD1 CAWRTGTGLLEQYF TGTGCCTGGAGGACCGGGACAGGGCTTCTCGAGCAGTACTTC
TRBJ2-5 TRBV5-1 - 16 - CASSLVGGLRGETQYF TGCGCCAGCAGCTTGGTAGGGGGGCTCAGAGGAGAGACCCAGTACTTC
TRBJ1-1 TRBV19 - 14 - CASSTSGTPAEAFF TGTGCCAGTAGTACCTCCGGGACGCCTGCCGAAGCTTTCTTT
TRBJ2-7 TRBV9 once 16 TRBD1 CASSVAVGQGLHEQCF TGTGCCAGCAGCGTAGCCGTCGGACAGGGTCTACACGAGCAGTGCTTC
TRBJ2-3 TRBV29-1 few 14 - CSVVAGLTTDTQYF TGCAGCGTTGTGGCGGGACTTACCACAGATACGCAGTATTTT
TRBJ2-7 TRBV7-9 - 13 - CASKTGESYEQYF TGTGCCAGCAAAACAGGCGAATCCTACGAGCAGTACTTC
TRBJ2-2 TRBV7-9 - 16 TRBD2 CASSFILAGNTGELFF TGTGCCAGCAGCTTTATACTAGCGGGTAACACCGGGGAGCTGTTTTTT
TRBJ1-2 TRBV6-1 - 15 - CASSEGGDSYYGYTF TGTGCCAGCAGTGAAGGGGGTGACAGCTACTATGGCTACACCTTC
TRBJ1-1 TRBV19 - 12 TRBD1 CASSIAGGEAFF TGTGCCAGTAGTATTGCAGGGGGTGAAGCTTTCTTT
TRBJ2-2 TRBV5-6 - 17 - CASSTDPLVVNTGELFF TGTGCCAGCAGCACCGACCCACTAGTGGTGAACACCGGGGAGCTGTTTTTT
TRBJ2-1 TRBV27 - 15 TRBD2 CASSPTGTSGNEQFF TGTGCCAGCAGCCCAACCGGGACTAGCGGGAATGAGCAGTTCTTC
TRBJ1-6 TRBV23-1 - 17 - CASSQSPPGHYSSPLHF TGCGCCAGCAGTCAATCTCCTCCGGGACATTATTCTTCACCCCTCCACTTT
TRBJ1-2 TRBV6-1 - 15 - CASRIQGRINYGYTF TGTGCCAGCAGAATACAGGGACGAATTAACTATGGCTACACCTTC
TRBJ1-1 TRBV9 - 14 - CASSVEQLNTEAFF TGTGCCAGCAGCGTAGAACAACTTAACACTGAAGCTTTCTTT
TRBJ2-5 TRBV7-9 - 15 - CASSLWAGSQETQYF TGTGCCAGCAGCTTATGGGCAGGGTCACAAGAGACCCAGTACTTC
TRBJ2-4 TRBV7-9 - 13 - CASSVDRPDIQYF TGTGCCAGCAGCGTAGACAGGCCAGACATTCAGTACTTC
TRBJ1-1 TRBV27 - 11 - CASSSNRGAFF TGTGCCAGCAGTTCGAACCGCGGGGCTTTCTTT
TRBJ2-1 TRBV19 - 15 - CATQQGTSSYNEQFF TGTGCCACACAACAGGGGACTTCCAGTTACAATGAGCAGTTCTTC
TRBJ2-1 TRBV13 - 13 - CASSLAEHNEQFF TGTGCCAGCAGCTTAGCAGAACACAATGAGCAGTTCTTC
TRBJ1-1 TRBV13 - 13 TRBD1 CASSLTGDTEAFF TGTGCCAGCAGCTTAACAGGGGACACTGAAGCTTTCTTT
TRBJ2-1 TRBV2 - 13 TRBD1 CASSGQGNNEQFF TGTGCCAGCAGTGGACAGGGTAACAATGAGCAGTTCTTC
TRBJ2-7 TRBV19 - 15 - CASSMSSGEYYEQYF TGTGCCAGTAGTATGTCGTCAGGGGAATACTACGAGCAGTACTTC
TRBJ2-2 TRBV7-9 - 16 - CASNLNAGSNTGELFF TGTGCCAGCAACCTAAACGCGGGGTCCAACACCGGGGAGCTGTTTTTT
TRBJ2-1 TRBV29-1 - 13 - CSVEGGALGEQFF TGCAGCGTTGAAGGAGGGGCCCTCGGGGAGCAGTTCTTC
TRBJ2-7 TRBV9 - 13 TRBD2 CASSTSGSNEQYF TGTGCCAGTAGCACTAGCGGGAGCAACGAGCAGTACTTC
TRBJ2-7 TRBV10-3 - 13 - CAISESQPYEQYF TGTGCCATCAGTGAGTCGCAGCCCTACGAGCAGTACTTC
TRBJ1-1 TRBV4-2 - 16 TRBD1 CASSHLSTGGSAEAFF TGTGCCAGCAGCCATCTCTCTACAGGGGGGTCCGCTGAAGCTTTCTTT
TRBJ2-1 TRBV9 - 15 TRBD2 CASSGTSGTGNEQFF TGTGCCAGCAGCGGGACTAGCGGGACAGGTAATGAGCAGTTCTTC
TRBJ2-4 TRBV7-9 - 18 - CASSPGWEGESTKNIQYF TGTGCCAGCAGCCCCGGGTGGGAAGGGGAGTCCACCAAAAACATTCAGTACTTC
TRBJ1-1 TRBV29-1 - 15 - CSVARAGAGSTEAFF TGCAGCGTCGCGCGGGCCGGAGCGGGTAGCACTGAAGCTTTCTTT
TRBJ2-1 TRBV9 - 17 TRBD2 CASSAPPSGKSYNEQFF TGTGCCAGCAGCGCACCTCCGAGCGGGAAATCCTACAATGAGCAGTTCTTC